The clone carrying this T cell receptor beta chain occurred a few times. Sequencing was performed with immunoSEQ multiplex PCR; in TCRdb, only in-frame clones are kept and a portion is missing. The table includes roughly 58,000 clones, about four fifths detected once. This CDR3 is 13 amino acids long. V lost 3 bases to trimming and J lost 4 bases, with 7 bases between them. Germline V gene sequence: CDR1 MGHRA, CDR2 YSYEKL. The sample originates from a study of T cells in localized non-small cell lung cancer. The TCR sequence derives from a man between 35 and 75 years old with stage II lung adenocarcinoma. This chain uses TRBV4-1 with TRBJ1-3; D uncertain. The material was PBMCs, obtained before any cancer treatment. The CDR3 DNA reads TGCGCCAGCAGCCAGAGCGACGGAAACACCATATATTTT. It translates to CASSQSDGNTIYF.